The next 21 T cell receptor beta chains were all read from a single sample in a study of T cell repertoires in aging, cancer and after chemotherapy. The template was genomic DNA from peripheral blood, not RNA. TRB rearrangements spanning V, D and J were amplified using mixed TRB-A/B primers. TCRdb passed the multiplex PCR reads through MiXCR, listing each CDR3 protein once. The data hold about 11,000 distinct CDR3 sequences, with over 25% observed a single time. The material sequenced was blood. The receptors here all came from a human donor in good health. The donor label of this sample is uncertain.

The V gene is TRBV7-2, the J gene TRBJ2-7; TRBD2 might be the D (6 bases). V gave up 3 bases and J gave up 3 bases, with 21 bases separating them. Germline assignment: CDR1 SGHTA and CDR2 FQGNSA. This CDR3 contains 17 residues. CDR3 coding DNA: TGTGCCAGCAGCTTGGCAGAGCCGGGACTCGGGGTCTACGAGCAGTACTTC. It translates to CASSLAEPGLGVYEQYF.

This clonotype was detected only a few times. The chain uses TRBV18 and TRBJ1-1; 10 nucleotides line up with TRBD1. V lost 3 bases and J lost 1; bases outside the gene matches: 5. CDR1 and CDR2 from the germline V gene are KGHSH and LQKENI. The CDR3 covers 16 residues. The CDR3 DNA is TGTGCCAGCTCACCGGGACAGGGGCTACGGAACACTGAAGCTTTCTTT. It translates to CASSPGQGLRNTEAFF.

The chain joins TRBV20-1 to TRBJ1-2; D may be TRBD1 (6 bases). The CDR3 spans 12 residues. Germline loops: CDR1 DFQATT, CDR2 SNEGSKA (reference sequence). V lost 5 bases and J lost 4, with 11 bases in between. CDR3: CSADGQLYGYTF. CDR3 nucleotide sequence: TGCAGTGCTGATGGACAGCTCTATGGCTACACCTTC.

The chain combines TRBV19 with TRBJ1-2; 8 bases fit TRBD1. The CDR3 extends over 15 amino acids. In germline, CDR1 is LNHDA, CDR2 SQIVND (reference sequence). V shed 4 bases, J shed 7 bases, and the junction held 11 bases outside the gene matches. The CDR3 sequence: CASSTSRTGNRGYTF. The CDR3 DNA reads TGTGCCAGTAGTACTAGCAGGACAGGGAACCGTGGCTACACCTTC. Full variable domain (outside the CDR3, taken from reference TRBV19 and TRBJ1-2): DGGITQSPKYLFRKEGQNVTLSCEQNLNHDAMYWYRQDPGQGLRLIYYSQIVNDFQKGDIAEGYSVSREKKESFPLTVTSAQKNPTAFYLCASSTSRTGNRGYTFGSGTRLTVV.

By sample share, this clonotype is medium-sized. The CDR3 region has the DNA TGTGCCAGCAGCTCCCGGACAGGGGGCCATAGCACTGAAGCTTTCTTT. This translates into CASSSRTGGHSTEAFF. The J gene is TRBJ1-1, the V gene TRBV11-1, with TRBD1 matching over 11 bases. The CDR3 length is 16 residues. J lost 4 bases, V lost 4 bases, and 8 bases had no gene match. Germline CDR1 SGHAT, CDR2 FQDESV (reference sequence).

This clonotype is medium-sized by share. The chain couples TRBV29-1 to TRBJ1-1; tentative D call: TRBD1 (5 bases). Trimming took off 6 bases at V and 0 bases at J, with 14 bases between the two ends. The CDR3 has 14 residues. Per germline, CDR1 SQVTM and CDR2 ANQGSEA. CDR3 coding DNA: TGCAGCGTCGGGGGGTCCCTTATGAACACTGAAGCTTTCTTT. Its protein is CSVGGSLMNTEAFF. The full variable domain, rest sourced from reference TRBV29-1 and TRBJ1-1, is SAVISQKPSRDICQRGTSLTIQCQVDSQVTMMFWYRQQPGQSLTLIATANQGSEATYESGFVIDKFPISRPNLTFSTLTVSNMSPEDSSIYLCSVGGSLMNTEAFFGQGTRLTVV.

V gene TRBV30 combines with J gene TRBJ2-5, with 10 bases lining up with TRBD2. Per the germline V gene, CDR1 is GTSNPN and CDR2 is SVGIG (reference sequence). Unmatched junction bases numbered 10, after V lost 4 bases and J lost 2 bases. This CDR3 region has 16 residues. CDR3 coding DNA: TGTGCCTGGACCCTCGCCTTAGCGGGAGGACAAGAGACCCAGTACTTC. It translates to CAWTLALAGGQETQYF.

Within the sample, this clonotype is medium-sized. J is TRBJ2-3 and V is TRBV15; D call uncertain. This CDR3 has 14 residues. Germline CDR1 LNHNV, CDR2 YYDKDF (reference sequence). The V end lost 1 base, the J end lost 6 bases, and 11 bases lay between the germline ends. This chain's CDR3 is CATSRGALGDTQYF. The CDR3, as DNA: TGTGCCACCAGCAGAGGCGCCTTAGGGGATACGCAGTATTTT.

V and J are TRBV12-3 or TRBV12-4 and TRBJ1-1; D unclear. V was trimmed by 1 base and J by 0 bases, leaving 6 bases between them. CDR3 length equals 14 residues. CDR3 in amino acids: CASSLVLLNTEAFF. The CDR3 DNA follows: TGTGCCAGCAGTTTAGTCCTCCTGAACACTGAAGCTTTCTTT.

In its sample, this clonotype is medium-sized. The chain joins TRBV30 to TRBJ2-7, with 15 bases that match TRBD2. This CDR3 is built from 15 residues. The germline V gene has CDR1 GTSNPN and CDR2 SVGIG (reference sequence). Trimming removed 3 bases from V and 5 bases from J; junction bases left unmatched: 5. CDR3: CAWRGTSGRIHEQYF. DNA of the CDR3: TGTGCCTGGAGAGGGACTAGCGGGAGGATACACGAGCAGTACTTC.

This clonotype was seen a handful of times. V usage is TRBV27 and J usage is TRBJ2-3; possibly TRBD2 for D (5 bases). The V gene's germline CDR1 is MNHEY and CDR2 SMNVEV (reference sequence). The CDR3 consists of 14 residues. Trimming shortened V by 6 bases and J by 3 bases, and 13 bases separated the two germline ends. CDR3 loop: CASSWEPRTDTQYF. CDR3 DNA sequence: TGTGCCAGCAGCTGGGAGCCGAGGACAGATACGCAGTATTTT.

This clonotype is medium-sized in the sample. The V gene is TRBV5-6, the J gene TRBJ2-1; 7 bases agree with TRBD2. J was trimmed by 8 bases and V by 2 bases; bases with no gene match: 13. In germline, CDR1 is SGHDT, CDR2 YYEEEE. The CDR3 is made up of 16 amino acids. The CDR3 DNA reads TGTGCCAGCAGCTTTCGGTTCTCTAGCGGACCTCATGAGCAGTTCTTC. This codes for CASSFRFSSGPHEQFF.

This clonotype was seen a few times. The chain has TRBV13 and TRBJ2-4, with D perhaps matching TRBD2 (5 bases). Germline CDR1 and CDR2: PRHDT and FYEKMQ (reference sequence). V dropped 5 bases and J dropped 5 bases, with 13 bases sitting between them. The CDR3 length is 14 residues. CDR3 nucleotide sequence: TGTGCCAGCAGCCACCGGGGAAAACAAAACATTCAGTACTTC. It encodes CASSHRGKQNIQYF.

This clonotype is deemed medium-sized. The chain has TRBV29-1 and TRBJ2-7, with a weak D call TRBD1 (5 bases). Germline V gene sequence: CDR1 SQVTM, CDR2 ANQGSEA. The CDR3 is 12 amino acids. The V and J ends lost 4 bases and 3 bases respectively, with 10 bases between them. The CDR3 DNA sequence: TGCAGCGTTGTGTTAGGGGTCTACGAGCAGTACTTC. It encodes CSVVLGVYEQYF.

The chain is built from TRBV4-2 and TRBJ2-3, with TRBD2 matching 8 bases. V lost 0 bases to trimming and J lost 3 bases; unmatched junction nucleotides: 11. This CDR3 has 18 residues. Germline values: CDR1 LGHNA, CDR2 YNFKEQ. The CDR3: CASSQDGGGTSGTDTQYF. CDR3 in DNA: TGTGCCAGCAGCCAAGATGGAGGCGGGACTAGTGGGACAGATACGCAGTATTTT.

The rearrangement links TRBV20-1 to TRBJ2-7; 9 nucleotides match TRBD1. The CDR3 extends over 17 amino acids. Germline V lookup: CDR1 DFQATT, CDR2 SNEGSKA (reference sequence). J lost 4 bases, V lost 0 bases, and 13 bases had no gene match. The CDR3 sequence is CSARDLIMTTGGYEQYF. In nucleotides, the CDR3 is TGCAGTGCTAGAGACCTCATCATGACGACAGGGGGGTACGAGCAGTACTTC.

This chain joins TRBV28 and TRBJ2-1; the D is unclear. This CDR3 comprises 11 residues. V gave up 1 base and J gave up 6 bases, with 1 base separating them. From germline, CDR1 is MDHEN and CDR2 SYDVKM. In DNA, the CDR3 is TGTGCCAGCAGTTTATCCAATGAGCAGTTCTTC. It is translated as CASSLSNEQFF.

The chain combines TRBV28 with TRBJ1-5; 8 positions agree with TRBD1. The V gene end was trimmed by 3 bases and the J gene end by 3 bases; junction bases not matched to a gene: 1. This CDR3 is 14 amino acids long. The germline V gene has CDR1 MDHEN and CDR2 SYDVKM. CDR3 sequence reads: CASSLTGDNQPQHF. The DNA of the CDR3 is TGTGCCAGCAGTTTGACAGGGGACAATCAGCCCCAGCATTTT. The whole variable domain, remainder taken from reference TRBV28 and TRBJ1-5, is DVKVTQSSRYLVKRTGEKVFLECVQDMDHENMFWYRQDPGLGLRLIYFSYDVKMKEKGDIPEGYSVSREKKERFSLILESASTNQTSMYLCASSLTGDNQPQHFGDGTRLSIL.

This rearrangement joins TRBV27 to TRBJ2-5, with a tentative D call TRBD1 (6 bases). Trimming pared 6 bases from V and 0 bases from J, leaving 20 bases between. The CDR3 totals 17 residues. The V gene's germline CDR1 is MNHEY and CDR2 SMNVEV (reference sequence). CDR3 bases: TGTGCCAGCAGACCCCGAAGTCAGGGGAACTACCAAGAGACCCAGTACTTC. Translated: CASRPRSQGNYQETQYF.

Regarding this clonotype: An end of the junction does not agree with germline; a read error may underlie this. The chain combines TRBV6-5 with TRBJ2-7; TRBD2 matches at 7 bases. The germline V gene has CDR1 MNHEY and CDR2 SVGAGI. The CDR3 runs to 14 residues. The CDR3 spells CATSDDMGGNEQYF. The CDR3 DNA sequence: TGTGCCACCAGTGACGATATGGGGGGGAACGAGCAGTACTTC.

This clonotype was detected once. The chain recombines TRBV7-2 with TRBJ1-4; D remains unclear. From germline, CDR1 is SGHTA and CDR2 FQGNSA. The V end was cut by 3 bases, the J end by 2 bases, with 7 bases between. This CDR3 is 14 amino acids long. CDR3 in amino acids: CASSFGRTNEKLFF. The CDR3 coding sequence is TGTGCCAGCAGCTTTGGGCGGACTAATGAAAAACTGTTTTTT.